These T cell receptor beta chains were read from a single sample in a study of blood T cell repertoires in COVID-19. Here immunoSEQ multiplex PCR was the method, and the copy in TCRdb shows in-frame clones only, minus some. This table has 220,000 or so clones, approximately 80% appearing once. Sequencing input: PBMCs or T cells enriched from blood (not recorded which). The receptors were sampled from a woman in her forties with acute COVID-19. The CDR3 runs from the conserved cysteine through the conserved F or W. D genes are given only for firm matches. Some rows mark clone size as missing; the rest say once, few, many or name a class of expanded clone.

J: TRBJ2-1; D: NA; V: TRBV12-3/TRBV12-4; size: NA; CDR3: CASSLASPPEQFF; DNA: TGTGCCAGCAGTTTAGCGAGCCCCCCTGAGCAGTTCTTC
J: TRBJ1-1; D: TRBD1; V: TRBV5-1; size: NA; CDR3: CASSLDRVGFGAFF; DNA: TGCGCCAGCAGCCTTGACAGGGTAGGATTCGGAGCTTTCTTT
J: TRBJ2-7; D: NA; V: TRBV3-1/TRBV3-2; size: NA; CDR3: CASSQGTAELGEQYF; DNA: TGTGCCAGCAGCCAAGGGACAGCTGAACTGGGCGAGCAGTACTTC
J: TRBJ2-5; D: NA; V: TRBV15; size: NA; CDR3: CATSREPTGEGTQYF; DNA: TGTGCCACCAGCAGAGAACCGACAGGGGAGGGGACCCAGTACTTC
J: TRBJ1-5; D: TRBD1; V: TRBV27; size: few; CDR3: CASSLGTGARPQHF; DNA: TGTGCCAGCAGTTTAGGGACAGGGGCGAGGCCCCAGCATTTT
J: TRBJ2-7; D: NA; V: TRBV20-1; size: once; CDR3: CSASNGGEQYF; DNA: TGCAGTGCTTCTAACGGCGGCGAGCAGTACTTC
J: TRBJ1-2; D: NA; V: TRBV19; size: NA; CDR3: CASRGAGGGGYTF; DNA: TGTGCCAGTAGGGGGGCAGGCGGCGGAGGCTACACCTTC
J: TRBJ1-2; D: TRBD1; V: TRBV19; size: NA; CDR3: CASSRQGSDGYTF; DNA: TGTGCCAGTAGTCGACAGGGGAGCGACGGCTACACCTTC
J: TRBJ2-1; D: NA; V: TRBV9; size: NA; CDR3: CASSVGDLSPHEQFF; DNA: TGTGCCAGCAGCGTAGGAGATCTTAGCCCCCATGAGCAGTTCTTC
J: TRBJ2-5; D: TRBD2; V: TRBV18; size: once; CDR3: CASSPGTSPQETQYF; DNA: TGTGCCAGCTCACCGGGGACTAGCCCTCAAGAGACCCAGTACTTC
J: TRBJ1-1; D: TRBD1; V: TRBV4-3; size: NA; CDR3: CASSQVPGQGPNTEAFF; DNA: TGCGCCAGCAGCCAAGTCCCGGGACAGGGGCCGAACACTGAAGCTTTCTTT
J: TRBJ2-3; D: NA; V: TRBV19; size: NA; CDR3: CASSPGLVSTDTQYF; DNA: TGTGCCAGTAGTCCGGGACTGGTGAGCACAGATACGCAGTATTTT
J: TRBJ1-1; D: NA; V: TRBV3-1/TRBV3-2; size: NA; CDR3: CASSQAHEAFF; DNA: TGTGCCAGCAGCCAGGCCCATGAAGCTTTCTTT
J: TRBJ1-2; D: NA; V: TRBV4-2; size: NA; CDR3: CASSQRGGRGTF; DNA: TGTGCCAGCAGCCAAAGAGGCGGCCGAGGCACCTTC
J: TRBJ2-1; D: NA; V: TRBV3-1/TRBV3-2; size: NA; CDR3: CASSPAGIYDEQFF; DNA: TGTGCCAGCAGCCCGGCAGGGATTTATGATGAGCAGTTCTTC
J: TRBJ1-2; D: NA; V: TRBV30; size: NA; CDR3: CAWRAEGGRPYGYTF; DNA: TGTGCCTGGAGGGCAGAGGGGGGGCGCCCCTATGGCTACACCTTC
J: TRBJ1-4; D: NA; V: TRBV15; size: NA; CDR3: CATSRDLGGIGEKLFF; DNA: TGTGCCACCAGCAGAGATCTGGGGGGTATCGGTGAAAAACTGTTTTTT
J: TRBJ1-1; D: NA; V: TRBV11-2; size: NA; CDR3: CASSFGQWVKTEAFF; DNA: TGTGCCAGCAGTTTTGGACAGTGGGTAAAGACTGAAGCTTTCTTT
J: TRBJ1-4; D: NA; V: TRBV7-9; size: NA; CDR3: CASSLETGLEEKLFF; DNA: TGTGCCAGCAGCTTAGAAACAGGGTTGGAGGAAAAACTGTTTTTT
J: TRBJ1-2; D: TRBD1; V: TRBV2; size: once; CDR3: CASKTGAPITF; DNA: TGTGCCAGCAAGACAGGGGCCCCTATCACCTTC
J: TRBJ1-5; D: NA; V: TRBV4-3; size: NA; CDR3: CASSQDNGQGGQPQHF; DNA: TGCGCCAGCAGCCAAGATAACGGGCAGGGCGGTCAGCCCCAGCATTTT
J: TRBJ1-4; D: TRBD1; V: TRBV7-2; size: NA; CDR3: CASSPQGWDEKLFF; DNA: TGTGCCAGCAGCCCACAGGGGTGGGATGAAAAACTGTTTTTT
J: TRBJ2-2; D: NA; V: TRBV18; size: NA; CDR3: CATPLPGTGELFF; DNA: TGTGCCACCCCGCTTCCGGGGACCGGGGAGCTGTTTTTT
J: TRBJ1-1; D: NA; V: TRBV7-3; size: once; CDR3: CASSLSGGSTEAFF; DNA: TGTGCCAGCAGCTTAAGCGGGGGTTCCACTGAAGCTTTCTTT
J: TRBJ1-2; D: NA; V: TRBV3-1/TRBV3-2; size: NA; CDR3: CASSPTVFNYGYTF; DNA: TGTGCCAGCAGCCCGACAGTGTTTAACTATGGCTACACCTTC
J: TRBJ1-4; D: NA; V: TRBV5-1; size: NA; CDR3: CASSSGRGRAHEKLFF; DNA: TGCGCCAGCAGCTCGGGACGAGGGAGGGCCCATGAAAAACTGTTTTTT
J: TRBJ1-6; D: TRBD1; V: TRBV5-1; size: NA; CDR3: CASSPRTTGIDNSPLHF; DNA: TGCGCCAGCAGCCCGCGGACGACAGGGATTGATAATTCACCCCTCCACTTT
J: TRBJ1-1; D: NA; V: TRBV4-1; size: once; CDR3: CASSQEDRKAFF; DNA: TGCGCCAGCAGCCAAGAAGACAGAAAAGCTTTCTTT
J: TRBJ2-7; D: NA; V: TRBV21-1; size: NA; CDR3: CASTPEDTPVEQYF; DNA: TGTGCCAGCACCCCAGAGGACACACCTGTCGAGCAGTACTTC
J: TRBJ1-2; D: NA; V: TRBV29-1; size: NA; CDR3: CSARAGARNLGYTF; DNA: TGCAGCGCTAGGGCGGGGGCGAGAAACTTGGGCTACACCTTC
J: TRBJ1-2; D: NA; V: TRBV6-5; size: NA; CDR3: CATQNYGYTF; DNA: TGTGCCACACAGAACTATGGCTACACCTTC
J: TRBJ1-2; D: TRBD1; V: TRBV7-2; size: NA; CDR3: CASSLDRPGTANYGYTF; DNA: TGTGCCAGCAGCTTAGATAGGCCCGGGACAGCAAACTATGGCTACACCTTC
J: TRBJ1-1; D: NA; V: TRBV2; size: NA; CDR3: CASSEAPPYNRAVEAFF; DNA: TGTGCCAGCAGTGAAGCCCCCCCCTACAACAGGGCCGTGGAAGCTTTCTTT
J: TRBJ2-7; D: NA; V: TRBV2; size: few; CDR3: CASRVAAYEQYF; DNA: TGTGCCAGCAGGGTGGCCGCCTACGAGCAGTACTTC
J: TRBJ1-4; D: NA; V: TRBV5-1; size: NA; CDR3: CASSLRAGEKLFF; DNA: TGCGCCAGCAGCTTGCGGGCGGGAGAAAAACTGTTTTTT